These T cell receptor beta chains were read from a single sample in a study of identifying expanded T cells in peripheral blood. This table comes from immunoSEQ multiplex PCR, and its TCRdb copy is limited to in-frame clones, with some not included. Among tens of thousands of clones listed, under 85% were seen once. The specimen was blood. All receptors derive from a person between 18 and 70 years old in good health. The CDR3 runs from the conserved cysteine through the conserved F or W. The D gene is left open where the match is weak.

>TRBV7-3|TRBJ2-1|TRBD2|16
TGTGCCAGCAGCTCCCACGGCGGGGGGTCCTACAATGAGCAGTTCTTC
CASSSHGGGSYNEQFF
>TRBV30|TRBJ1-1|NA|11
TGTGCCTGGAGTGTACTCACTGAAGCTTTCTTT
CAWSVLTEAFF
>TRBV28|TRBJ2-5|NA|14
TGTGCCAGCAGTGTCGGAGGGGGGCCAGAGACCCAGTACTTC
CASSVGGGPETQYF
>TRBV6-6|TRBJ1-3|TRBD1|16
TGTGCCAGCAGGACCCCCGGGACAGGATCTGGAAACACCATATATTTT
CASRTPGTGSGNTIYF
>TRBV15|TRBJ2-3|NA|14
TGTGCCACCAGCAGAGCGGGAGATGTAGATACGCAGTATTTT
CATSRAGDVDTQYF
>TRBV19|TRBJ1-1|TRBD1|16
TGTGCCAGTAGTATGGGGGCGGGACAGATGAACACTGAAGCTTTCTTT
CASSMGAGQMNTEAFF
>TRBV5-6|TRBJ1-6|NA|18
TGTGCCAGCAGCACGGGGACTGCAAGCCTCTCGACGGGTTCACCCCTCCACTTT
CASSTGTASLSTGSPLHF
>TRBV23-1|TRBJ2-1|NA|13
TGCGCCCGCTTATGCGGCTCCTACAATGAGCAGTTCTTC
CARLCGSYNEQFF
>TRBV25-1|TRBJ1-1|NA|13
TGTGCCAGCAGTCGACACGTGAACACTGAAGCTTTCTTT
CASSRHVNTEAFF
>TRBV5-1|TRBJ1-1|TRBD1|14
TGCGCCAGCAGCTCTAGACAGGGGAGCACTGAAGCTTTCTTT
CASSSRQGSTEAFF